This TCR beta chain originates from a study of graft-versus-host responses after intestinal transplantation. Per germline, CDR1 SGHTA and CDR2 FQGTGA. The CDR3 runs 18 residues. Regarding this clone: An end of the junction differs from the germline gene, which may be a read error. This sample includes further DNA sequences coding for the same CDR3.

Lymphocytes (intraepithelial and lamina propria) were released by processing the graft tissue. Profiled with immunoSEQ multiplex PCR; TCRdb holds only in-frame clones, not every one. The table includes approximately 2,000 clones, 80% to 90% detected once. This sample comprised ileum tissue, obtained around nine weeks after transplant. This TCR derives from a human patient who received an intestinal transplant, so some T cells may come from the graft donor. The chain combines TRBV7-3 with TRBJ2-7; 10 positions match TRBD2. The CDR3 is CASSPPSSGSKAPYEQYF. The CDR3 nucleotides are TGCGCCAGCAGCCCGCCGTCTAGCGGGAGTAAGGCCCCCTACGAGCAGTACTTC. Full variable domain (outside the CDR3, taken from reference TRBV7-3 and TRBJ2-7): GAGVSQTPSNKVTEKGKYVELRCDPISGHTALYWYRQSLGQGPEFLIYFQGTGAADDSGLPNDRFFAVRPEGSVSTLKIQRTERGDSAVYLCASSPPSSGSKAPYEQYFGPGTRLTVT.